This T cell receptor beta chain comes out of a study of graft-versus-host responses after intestinal transplantation. About the research overall: All recipients got anti-thymocyte globulin induction, then tacrolimus and steroids for 2 to 3 years. Findings and caveats of the study: The recipient marrow held GvH clones, and some of them showed up first in ileum or blood. Peak GvH clone levels in circulation were associated with early post-transplant HvG declines.

V lost 5 bases, J lost 6 bases, and 8 bases stayed unmatched. The length of the CDR3 is 14 residues. Germline V lookup: CDR1 SGHNT, CDR2 YENEEA. Regarding this clone: No antigen is known for it.

The method was immunoSEQ multiplex PCR; TCRdb's version includes in-frame clones alone and lacks a portion of them. The table has roughly 36,000 clones, roughly 95% seen once; the top ten hold 0.2% to 0.25%. The material was unstimulated CD8+ T cells sorted from spleen or lymph node cells, obtained before transplant. The V and J genes are TRBV11-3 and TRBJ2-3; 7 nucleotides align to TRBD1. This TCR derives from a human donor who was the organ donor for an intestinal transplant. CDR3 in DNA: TGTGCCAGCAGCCACAGGGGTTTAGGGGATACGCAGTATTTT. It yields the protein CASSHRGLGDTQYF.